This T cell receptor (beta chain) is from a study of blood T cell repertoires in COVID-19. Whole-study context: Specimens from acute and convalescent COVID-19 originated in the United States, Italy and Spain.

The CDR3 covers 14 residues. Trimming cost V 3 bases and J 0 bases, with 6 bases left between them. Per germline, CDR1 MNHNS and CDR2 SASEGT. As processed by the authors: Amplification of reference gene primers provided the estimated nucleated cell counts. The repertoire was sequenced with immunoSEQ multiplex PCR; TCRdb's copy has only in-frame clones and lacks some. V and J calls and clone size come straight from that table; D and trimming were deduced from the DNA. The sample has about 160,000 clones; approximately 82% are singletons. This clonotype was obtained from an elderly woman with acute or convalescent COVID-19. The rearrangement links TRBV6-1 to TRBJ1-5; D unresolved. Sequenced input: peripheral blood. CDR3 DNA sequence: TGTGCCAGCAGTGACGGGTATAGCAATCAGCCCCAGCATTTT. The encoded protein is CASSDGYSNQPQHF.